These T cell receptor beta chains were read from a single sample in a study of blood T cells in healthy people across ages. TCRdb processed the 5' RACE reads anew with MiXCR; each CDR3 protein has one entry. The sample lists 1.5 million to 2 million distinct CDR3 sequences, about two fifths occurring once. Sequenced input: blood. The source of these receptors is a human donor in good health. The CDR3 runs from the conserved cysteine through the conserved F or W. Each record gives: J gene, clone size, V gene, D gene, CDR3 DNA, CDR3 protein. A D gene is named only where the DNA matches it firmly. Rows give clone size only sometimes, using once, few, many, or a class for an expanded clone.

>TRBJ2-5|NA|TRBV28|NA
TGTGCCAGCAGTTTCACCCGGAATCAAGAGACCCAGTACTTC
CASSFTRNQETQYF
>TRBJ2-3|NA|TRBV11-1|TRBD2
TGTGCCAGCAGCCCGGAGGGGACTAGCGGGGGGACGCAGTATTTT
CASSPEGTSGGTQYF
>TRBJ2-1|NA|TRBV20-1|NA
TGCAGTGCCGTTAAGAGCCTGGGGCTCGGTAATGAGCAGTTCTTC
CSAVKSLGLGNEQFF
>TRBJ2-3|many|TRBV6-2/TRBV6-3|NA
TGTGCCAGCAGTTCCCTCCGGGGCGATACGCAGTATTTT
CASSSLRGDTQYF
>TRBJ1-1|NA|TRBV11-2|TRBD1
TGTACCAGCAGCCAGTGGGTGGGGGACAGGGCTTTAGAGGACACTGAAGCTTTCTTT
CTSSQWVGDRALEDTEAFF
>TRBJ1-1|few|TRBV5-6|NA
TGTGCCAGCAGCTTGTACGGGAAAGGAGGGAACACTGAAGCTTTCTTT
CASSLYGKGGNTEAFF
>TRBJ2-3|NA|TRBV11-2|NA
TGTGCCAGCAGATTGCAGGGCATAAGCACAGATACGCAGTATTTT
CASRLQGISTDTQYF
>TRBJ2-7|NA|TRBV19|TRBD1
TGTGCCAGTAGTATCCGGAAACACACAGGGGCCAACTACTACGAGCAGTACTTC
CASSIRKHTGANYYEQYF
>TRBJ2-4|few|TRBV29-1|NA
TGCAGCGTTTCCAATCAGGGGAGCGGAGCAGGCGACATTCAGTACTTC
CSVSNQGSGAGDIQYF
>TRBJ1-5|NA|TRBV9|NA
TGTGCCAGCAGCCCCACCGGGGGGCAAAACCAGCCCCAGCATTTT
CASSPTGGQNQPQHF
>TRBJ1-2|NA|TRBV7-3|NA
TGTGCCAGCAGCTTGCAAGGGGACCACTATGGCTACACCTTC
CASSLQGDHYGYTF
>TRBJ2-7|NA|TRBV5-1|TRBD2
TGCGCCAGCAGCTTGGAGGCTAGCGGGGTTCCCTACGAGCAGTACTTC
CASSLEASGVPYEQYF
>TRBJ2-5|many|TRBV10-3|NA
TGTGCCATGTCCCAGGGGAACCAAGAGACCCAGTACTTC
CAMSQGNQETQYF
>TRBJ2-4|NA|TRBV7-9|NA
TGTGCCAGCAGCCCCCCAGCCCGAATTTCGGCCAAAAACATTCAGTACTTC
CASSPPARISAKNIQYF
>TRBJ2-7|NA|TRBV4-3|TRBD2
TGCGCCAGCAGCGAACGGACTAGCGGGGGCCCCTACGAGCAGTACTTC
CASSERTSGGPYEQYF
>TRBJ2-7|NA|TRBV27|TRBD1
TGTGCCAGCAGTTCCCCTCGGGACAGGGGAGGCTACGAGCAGTACTTC
CASSSPRDRGGYEQYF
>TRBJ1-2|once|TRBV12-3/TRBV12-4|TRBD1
TGTGCCAGCTCGCAGGGGGCGTTCTATGGCTACACCTTC
CASSQGAFYGYTF
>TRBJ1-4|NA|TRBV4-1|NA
TGCGCCAGCAGCCTAGAGACCGGGTATAATGAAAAACTGTTTTTT
CASSLETGYNEKLFF
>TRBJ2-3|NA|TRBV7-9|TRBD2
TGTGCCAGCAGCTTAGTTGGTAGCGGGGGAAGCTTAACAGATACGCAGTATTTT
CASSLVGSGGSLTDTQYF
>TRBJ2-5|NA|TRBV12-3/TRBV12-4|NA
TGTGCCAGCAGCTCCCTTTCTAGTGGGACCCAGGACTTC
CASSSLSSGTQDF
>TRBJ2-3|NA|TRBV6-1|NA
TGTGGCAGCAGTGTTGACAGCACAGATACGCAGTATTTT
CGSSVDSTDTQYF
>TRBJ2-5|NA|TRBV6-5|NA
TGTGCCAGCAGCAAGTACGGGGGCGAGAAGTACTTC
CASSKYGGEKYF
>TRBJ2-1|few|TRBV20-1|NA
TGCAGTGCGGACAGCCAGGGTTTCCCCAATGAGCAGTTCTTC
CSADSQGFPNEQFF
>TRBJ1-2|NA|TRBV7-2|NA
TGTGCCAGCAGCTTAGGAACAGGGCCGCACTATGGCCACACCTTC
CASSLGTGPHYGHTF
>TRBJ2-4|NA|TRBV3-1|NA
TGTGCCAGGAGCCAAGATCTAGGGTACGAACAGTACTTC
CARSQDLGYEQYF
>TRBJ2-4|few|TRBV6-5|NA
TGTGCCAGCAGCGGCAGGGGCGATAACATTCAGTACTTC
CASSGRGDNIQYF
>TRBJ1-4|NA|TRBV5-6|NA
TGTGCCAGCAGCTTGTTGCGGGCTAATGAAAAACTGTTTTTT
CASSLLRANEKLFF
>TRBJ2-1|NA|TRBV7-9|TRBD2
TGTGCCAGCTACGGGAGCCGGGGGGACTACAATGAGCAGTTCTTC
CASYGSRGDYNEQFF
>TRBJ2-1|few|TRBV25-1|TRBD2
TGTGTCAGCAGTGAACAAGGACTAGCGGGGGGCCTCTCCTACAATGAGCAGTTCTTC
CVSSEQGLAGGLSYNEQFF
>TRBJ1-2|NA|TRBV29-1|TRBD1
TGCAGCGCAGGACAGGGGGCGAATGGCTACACCTTC
CSAGQGANGYTF
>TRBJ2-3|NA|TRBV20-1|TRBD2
TGCAGTGCTAGAGAGTGGCTAGCGGGGGCAGACACGCAGTATTTT
CSAREWLAGADTQYF
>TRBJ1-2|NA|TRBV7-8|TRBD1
TGTGCCAGCAGCTCCTCGGACAGGGAGCATGGCTACACCTTC
CASSSSDREHGYTF
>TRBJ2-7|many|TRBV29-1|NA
TGCAGCGTAGGACCAACAGGGTACTCCTACGAGCAGTACTTC
CSVGPTGYSYEQYF
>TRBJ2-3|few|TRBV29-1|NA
TGCAGCGTTGCGAACTCAGGGCGCACAGATACGCAGTATTTT
CSVANSGRTDTQYF
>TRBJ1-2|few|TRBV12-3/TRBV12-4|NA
TGTGCCAGCAGTTTGTTAGCGGCGGCTGGGGGCTACACCTTC
CASSLLAAAGGYTF
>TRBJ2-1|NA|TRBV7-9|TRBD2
TGTGCCAGCAGCTCTCCACTAGCGGGGGGCCAAGGGCCAAACAATGAGCAGTTCTTC
CASSSPLAGGQGPNNEQFF
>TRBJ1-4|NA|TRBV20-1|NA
TGCAGTGCTAGAGAAGACCTCACAACTAATGAAAAACTGTTTTTT
CSAREDLTTNEKLFF
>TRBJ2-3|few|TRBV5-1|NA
TGCGCCAGCAGCTTACAGCGACCAGACGCAGATACGCAGTATTTT
CASSLQRPDADTQYF
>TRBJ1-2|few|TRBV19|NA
TGTGCCAGTAGTATGCAGGCTCACCCGAGGGGAGCGAATGGCTACACCTTC
CASSMQAHPRGANGYTF
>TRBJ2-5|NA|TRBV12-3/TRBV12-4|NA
TGTGCCAGCAGCCCTGGGACACCTGGGCAGTACTTC
CASSPGTPGQYF
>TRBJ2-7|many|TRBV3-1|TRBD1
TGTGCCAGCAGCCCCGGGACAGGGGGCCTCGAGCAGTACTTC
CASSPGTGGLEQYF
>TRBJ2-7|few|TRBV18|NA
TGTGCCAGCTCACACCGAACAGGGGAGCAGTACTTC
CASSHRTGEQYF
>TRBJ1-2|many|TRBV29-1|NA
TGCAGCGTTGAAGATCGCCAGTTAAGCTACACCTTC
CSVEDRQLSYTF
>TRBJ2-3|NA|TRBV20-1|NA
TGCAGTGCTGCGGGGCCGTTGGGCACAGATACGCAGTATTTT
CSAAGPLGTDTQYF
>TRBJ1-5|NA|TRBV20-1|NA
TGCAGTGCAATAGACCCCCGAGGGTTAACCAATCAGCCCCAGCATTTT
CSAIDPRGLTNQPQHF
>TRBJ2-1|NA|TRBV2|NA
TGTGCCAGCAGTGAAGACTGGGTCTCTGAGCAGTTCTTC
CASSEDWVSEQFF
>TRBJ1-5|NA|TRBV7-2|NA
TGTGCCAGCAGCTCCGGGGGGTGGGGCAATCAGCCCCAGCATTTT
CASSSGGWGNQPQHF
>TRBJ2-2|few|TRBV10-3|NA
TGTGCCATCTGGCAACTGCGGGGAAACACCGGGGAGCTGTTTTTT
CAIWQLRGNTGELFF
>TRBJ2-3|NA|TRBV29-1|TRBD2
TGCAGCGTCGAACCCCGGAGCGGGGGGGCGGATACGCAGTATTTT
CSVEPRSGGADTQYF
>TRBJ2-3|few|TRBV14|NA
TGTGCCAGCAGCCCTTGGCCGACGGGACCAAGCACAGATACGCAGTATTTT
CASSPWPTGPSTDTQYF
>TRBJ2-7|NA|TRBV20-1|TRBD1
TGCAGTGCCCTAGGGACAGCTACCTACGAGCAGTACTTC
CSALGTATYEQYF
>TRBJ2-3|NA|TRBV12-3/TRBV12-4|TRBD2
TGTGCCAGCACTCTAGCGGGGGCAGCAGATACGCAGTATTTT
CASTLAGAADTQYF